The 25 T cell receptor beta chains given below trace back to one sample, sequenced in a study of cytomegalovirus exposure and HLA in healthy donors. The PCR employed 60 Vbeta primers together with 13 Jbeta primers. Only in-frame clones appear in the TCRdb table, and some are missing; sequencing was by immunoSEQ multiplex PCR. The sample includes 150,000 to 200,000 clones, around 74% of them seen just once. The specimen was PBMCs. These TCRs come from a female donor in good health and CMV-seronegative.

This chain links TRBV15 with TRBJ2-3; 8 positions agree with TRBD1. V dropped 0 bases and J dropped 3; count of bases not matched to a gene: 5. This CDR3 is built from 16 residues. The germline V gene encodes CDR1 LNHNV and CDR2 YYDKDF (reference sequence). CDR3 in amino acids: CATSRDGTGETDTQYF. The CDR3 nucleotides are TGTGCCACCAGCAGAGACGGGACAGGCGAGACAGATACGCAGTATTTT.

The V and J genes are TRBV29-1 and TRBJ1-4, with D uncertain. In germline, CDR1 is SQVTM, CDR2 ANQGSEA. This CDR3 is 12 amino acids long. V gave up 4 bases and J gave up 5 bases, with 8 bases separating them. The DNA of the CDR3 is TGCAGCGTTGGCAGGCCCAATGAAAAACTGTTTTTT. This codes for CSVGRPNEKLFF.

The V gene is TRBV13, the J gene TRBJ1-5, with unresolved D. The CDR3 spans 14 residues. Germline CDR1 PRHDT, CDR2 FYEKMQ (reference sequence). V dropped 2 bases and J dropped 7 bases, with 12 bases sitting between them. For the CDR3, the DNA is TGTGCCAGCAGCTTAAGAAACCCGGGACAGCCCCAGCATTTT. This translates into CASSLRNPGQPQHF. Based on the CDR3 plus reference TRBV13 and TRBJ1-5, the full variable domain is AAGVIQSPRHLIKEKRETATLKCYPIPRHDTVYWYQQGPGQDPQFLISFYEKMQSDKGSIPDRFSAQQFSDYHSELNMSSLELGDSALYFCASSLRNPGQPQHFGDGTRLSIL.

The chain has TRBV18 and TRBJ2-7; tentatively, D is TRBD1 (5 bases). V was shortened by 4 bases and J by 7 bases, with 11 bases between the two germline ends. The germline V gene encodes CDR1 KGHSH and CDR2 LQKENI. There are 12 residues in the CDR3. CDR3 nucleotide sequence: TGTGCCAGCTCACGGACACCCAAGGAGCAGTACTTC. Translation gives CASSRTPKEQYF.

Comment on this clone: Different DNA sequences within this sample yield the same CDR3. This chain links TRBV5-1 with TRBJ1-1; 8 nucleotides agree with TRBD1. The ends lost 1 base at V and 5 bases at J; junction bases unmatched: 1. The CDR3 runs to 13 residues. CDR1 is SGHRS and CDR2 is YFSETQ in the germline V gene. The DNA of the CDR3 is TGCGCCAGCAGCTTGACAGGGGGGACTGAAGCTTTCTTT. This encodes CASSLTGGTEAFF.

This clone was counted between two and nine times. The genes are TRBV20-1 and TRBJ1-2; tentative D call: TRBD1 (6 bases). Germline V lookup: CDR1 DFQATT, CDR2 SNEGSKA (reference sequence). Trimming removed 6 bases from V and 4 bases from J, with 9 bases in between. This CDR3 spans 11 amino acids. The CDR3 DNA reads TGCAGTGCCCGGACAGCCTATGGCTACACCTTC. Translated, it gives CSARTAYGYTF.

This clone has only a few counts. This sequence joins TRBV29-1 and TRBJ1-4; 8 nucleotides line up with TRBD1. Trimming at V came to 5 bases and at J to 5 bases, leaving 4 bases not matched to a gene. Germline V gene sequence: CDR1 SQVTM, CDR2 ANQGSEA. This CDR3 has 13 amino acids. For the CDR3, the DNA is TGCAGCGTTTTACAGGGGGGAAATGAAAAACTGTTTTTT. Amino acids: CSVLQGGNEKLFF.

V usage is TRBV19 and J usage is TRBJ1-1; D is perhaps TRBD1 (6 bases). Germline V lookup: CDR1 LNHDA, CDR2 SQIVND (reference sequence). The V end lost 2 bases, the J end lost 1 base, and 14 bases lay between the germline ends. The CDR3 runs to 16 residues. The CDR3 DNA is TGTGCCAGTAGTATAATGAGTATAGGGGGGAACACTGAAGCTTTCTTT. As protein: CASSIMSIGGNTEAFF.

The J gene is TRBJ2-7, the V gene TRBV18; possible D gene TRBD1, 6 bases. Deletions cut 2 bases from V and 3 bases from J, with 14 bases between. Germline V CDR1 and CDR2: KGHSH, LQKENI. This CDR3 spans 15 amino acids. CDR3 bases: TGTGCCAGCTCACCATCAGGGGTACATAGCTACGAGCAGTACTTC. It yields the protein CASSPSGVHSYEQYF. Full variable domain (remainder filled in from reference TRBV18 and TRBJ2-7): NAGVMQNPRHLVRRRGQEARLRCSPMKGHSHVYWYRQLPEEGLKFMVYLQKENIIDESGMPKERFSAEFPKEGPSILRIQQVVRGDSAAYFCASSPSGVHSYEQYFGPGTRLTVT.

The chain combines TRBV30 with TRBJ1-1, with 7 nucleotides matching TRBD1. J lost 11 bases, V lost 2 bases, and 5 bases had no gene match. CDR1 is GTSNPN, CDR2 SVGIG, per germline (reference sequence). CDR3 length: 11 amino acids. CDR3 coding DNA: TGTGCCTGGAGTATTGGACAGGCGGCTTTCTTT. As protein: CAWSIGQAAFF. Supplemented by reference TRBV30 and TRBJ1-1, the full variable domain reads SQTIHQWPATLVQPVGSPLSLECTVEGTSNPNLYWYRQAAGRGLQLLFYSVGIGQISSEVPQNLSASRPQDRQFILSSKKLLLSDSGFYLCAWSIGQAAFFGQGTRLTVV.

The CDR3 DNA is TGTGCCAGCAGCTTAGGGCAGGGGTACAATGAGCAGTTCTTC. Residues: CASSLGQGYNEQFF. J is TRBJ2-1 and V is TRBV7-6, with a tentative D call TRBD1 (6 bases). Per germline, CDR1 SGHVS and CDR2 FNYEAQ. V was cut by 1 base and J by 4 bases, with 8 bases left in between. CDR3 size: 14 residues.

This clone was detected only a few times. The V and J genes are TRBV29-1 and TRBJ2-2; D is uncertain. This CDR3 spans 14 amino acids. Germline CDR1 and CDR2: SQVTM and ANQGSEA. V lost 4 bases and J lost 0, with 9 bases in between. The CDR3 spells CSVVVQANTGELFF. The CDR3 DNA follows: TGCAGCGTTGTTGTCCAGGCGAACACCGGGGAGCTGTTTTTT.

The chain carries TRBV19 and TRBJ1-4; D is unresolved. CDR1 is LNHDA and CDR2 is SQIVND in the germline V gene (reference sequence). V lost 2 bases, J lost 0 bases, and 7 bases lay in between. The CDR3 sequence is 15 residues long. The CDR3 loop reads CASSIFSATNEKLFF. CDR3 DNA sequence: TGTGCCAGTAGTATATTCAGTGCAACTAATGAAAAACTGTTTTTT.

The genes are TRBV15 and TRBJ1-4, with TRBD1 as a possible D gene (5 bases). V lost 2 bases to trimming and J lost 2 bases, with 12 bases between them. Germline-derived CDR1 and CDR2 are LNHNV and YYDKDF (reference sequence). The CDR3 has 16 residues. The CDR3 DNA sequence: TGTGCCACCAGCAGAAGGGACGGGGGGACTAATGAAAAACTGTTTTTT. Its translation: CATSRRDGGTNEKLFF.

The chain recombines TRBV6-1 with TRBJ2-7; 9 positions agree with TRBD2. The germline V gene has CDR1 MNHNS and CDR2 SASEGT. The CDR3 runs 14 residues. After removal of 7 bases from V and 5 bases from J, the junction contained 9 bases not matched to a gene. Here the CDR3 DNA reads TGTGCCAGCATGGGTAGCGGGGGTAAGGACGAGCAGTACTTC. The encoded protein is CASMGSGGKDEQYF.

This clone has just a few counts. The CDR3 sequence is CASSEYGTANEKLFF. The CDR3 nucleotides are TGTGCCAGCAGTGAATATGGGACAGCTAATGAAAAACTGTTTTTT. The chain is built from TRBV25-1 and TRBJ1-4, with 7 positions matching TRBD1. Germline lookup yields CDR1 MGHDK and CDR2 SYGVNS. This CDR3 has 15 amino acids. The trim removed 0 bases at V and 3 bases at J, leaving 1 base unmatched.

This rearrangement joins TRBV5-6 to TRBJ2-7; the match to TRBD2 covers 10 bases. J lost 4 bases, V lost 1 base, and 5 bases had no gene match. Germline V gives CDR1 SGHDT, CDR2 YYEEEE. The CDR3 spans 15 residues. The CDR3 sequence: CASSLKRGGGYEQYF. The CDR3 nucleotides read TGTGCCAGCAGCTTGAAGCGGGGGGGCGGGTACGAGCAGTACTTC.

The chain employs TRBV6-6 and TRBJ1-3; D is unclear. V gave up 8 bases and J gave up 1 base, with 15 bases separating them. CDR3 length: 15 residues. Germline V gives CDR1 MNHNY, CDR2 SVGAGI (reference sequence). CDR3 in amino acids: CASGMKGGSGNTIYF. The DNA of the CDR3 is TGTGCCAGCGGGATGAAGGGAGGGTCTGGAAACACCATATATTTT.

This clone was counted once. V is TRBV7-9 and J is TRBJ2-1; 8 positions agree with TRBD1. The CDR3 totals 12 residues. The germline V gene encodes CDR1 SEHNR and CDR2 FQNEAQ (reference sequence). J lost 7 bases, V lost 8 bases, and 4 bases had no gene match. This CDR3 is CASQGARNEQFF. The DNA for the CDR3 is TGTGCCAGCCAGGGGGCGCGAAATGAGCAGTTCTTC. Variable domain in full (rest from reference TRBV7-9 and TRBJ2-1): DTGVSQNPRHKITKRGQNVTFRCDPISEHNRLYWYRQTLGQGPEFLTYFQNEAQLEKSRLLSDRFSAERPKGSFSTLEIQRTEQGDSAMYLCASQGARNEQFFGPGTRLTVL.

This chain links TRBV7-7 with TRBJ2-7, with D possibly TRBD1 on 6 matching bases. The CDR3 contains 15 residues. Trimming left V 3 bases short and J 3 bases short, with 15 bases between. Germline assignment: CDR1 SSHAT and CDR2 FNYEAQ (reference sequence). The CDR3 sequence is CASSLNHGQNYEQYF. The CDR3 DNA sequence: TGTGCCAGCAGCTTGAACCACGGACAGAACTACGAGCAGTACTTC.

The chain employs TRBV30 and TRBJ2-2, with a tentative D call TRBD2 (6 bases). The V end lost 5 bases, the J end lost 6 bases, and 19 bases lay between the germline ends. The CDR3 extends over 15 amino acids. Germline V gene sequence: CDR1 GTSNPN, CDR2 SVGIG (reference sequence). This chain's CDR3 is CAWARPGTSSGELFF. The CDR3 nucleotides are TGTGCCTGGGCGAGACCCGGGACTTCATCCGGGGAGCTGTTTTTT. The whole variable domain, filled in from reference TRBV30 and TRBJ2-2, reads SQTIHQWPATLVQPVGSPLSLECTVEGTSNPNLYWYRQAAGRGLQLLFYSVGIGQISSEVPQNLSASRPQDRQFILSSKKLLLSDSGFYLCAWARPGTSSGELFFGEGSRLTVL.

The chain couples TRBV7-9 to TRBJ2-7; 10 bases agree with TRBD1. Germline CDR1 SEHNR, CDR2 FQNEAQ (reference sequence). The CDR3 is 16 residues long. V lost 0 bases, J lost 5 bases, and 7 bases stayed unmatched. Here the CDR3 DNA reads TGTGCCAGCAGCTTAGCCCACATGACAGGGGGCCACGAGCAGTACTTC. It translates to CASSLAHMTGGHEQYF.

The V and J genes are TRBV4-2 and TRBJ1-3; perhaps TRBD1 as D (6 bases). Per germline, CDR1 LGHNA and CDR2 YNFKEQ. V lost 2 bases and J 6 bases, leaving 20 bases between the germline ends. The CDR3 spans 17 residues. The CDR3 reads CASSQRGGARVKNTIYF. The CDR3 DNA reads as TGTGCCAGCAGCCAACGGGGGGGGGCGAGGGTAAAAAACACCATATATTTT.

This clone was found a few times. The genes are TRBV30 and TRBJ2-7; D is undetermined. V lost 3 bases and J lost 2, with 14 bases in between. The germline gives CDR1 GTSNPN, CDR2 SVGIG (reference sequence). CDR3 length: 14 residues. CDR3 residues: CAWSRPQAPYEQYF. CDR3 bases: TGTGCCTGGAGCCGGCCCCAGGCACCCTACGAGCAGTACTTC.

V and J are TRBV29-1 and TRBJ1-3; D gene ambiguous. Trimming removed 4 bases from V and 0 bases from J, with 10 bases in between. In germline, CDR1 is SQVTM, CDR2 ANQGSEA. CDR3 length equals 14 residues. Written as DNA, the CDR3 is TGCAGCGTTGTGCCCAGTAACTCTGGAAACACCATATATTTT. This gives the protein CSVVPSNSGNTIYF.